The 17 T cell receptor beta chains below were found in one sample sequenced in a study of CDR3 diversity in severe acne. From the PCR reads, TCRdb called clonotypes with MiXCR, one entry per CDR3 protein. The data hold some 84,000 distinct CDR3 sequences, with 45% to 55% observed a single time. Material: blood. These receptors came from a male donor in good health, serving as a control.

The chain has TRBV29-1 and TRBJ1-1, with a weak D call TRBD1 (6 bases). Deletions cut 7 bases from V and 9 bases from J, with 27 bases between. Germline-derived CDR1 and CDR2 are SQVTM and ANQGSEA. The CDR3 covers 15 residues. CDR3 sequence: CSARPSVGQINQAFF. The CDR3 region has the DNA TGCAGCGCTAGACCCTCTGTCGGACAGATCAATCAAGCTTTCTTT. The whole variable domain, filled in from reference TRBV29-1 and TRBJ1-1, reads SAVISQKPSRDICQRGTSLTIQCQVDSQVTMMFWYRQQPGQSLTLIATANQGSEATYESGFVIDKFPISRPNLTFSTLTVSNMSPEDSSIYLCSARPSVGQINQAFFGQGTRLTVV.

Remarks on this clonotype: An end of the junction differs from the germline gene, which may be a read error. CDR3 DNA sequence: TGTGCCAGCAGCTCCTACAGGGGTACGTTACTCTTC. This gives the protein CASSSYRGTLLF. The chain is built from TRBV7-3 and TRBJ2-1, with TRBD1 matching over 7 bases. This CDR3 region has 12 residues. In germline, CDR1 is SGHTA, CDR2 FQGTGA.

The sample holds a few counts of this clonotype. V is TRBV24-1 and J is TRBJ2-5; weak D call: TRBD1 (5 bases). This CDR3 contains 14 residues. V lost 9 bases and J lost 5, with 18 bases in between. Germline V CDR1 and CDR2: KGHDR, SFDVKD. For the CDR3, the DNA is TGTGCCACCCGCAGGGTGGCTCGCCGGGAGACCCAGTACTTC. As protein: CATRRVARRETQYF.

This clonotype showed up just once. The chain recombines TRBV7-6 with TRBJ1-2; D unclear. CDR3 length: 13 residues. V was cut by 1 base and J by 1 base, with 4 bases left in between. Germline CDR1 is SGHVS and CDR2 is FNYEAQ. The CDR3 here is CASSLDHNYGYTF. CDR3 nucleotides: TGTGCCAGCAGCTTAGACCATAACTATGGCTACACCTTC.

This chain links TRBV3-1 with TRBJ1-1; 9 positions agree with TRBD1. V shed 4 bases, J shed 8 bases, and the junction held 17 bases outside the gene matches. This CDR3 is 17 amino acids long. The germline V gene encodes CDR1 LGHDT and CDR2 YNNKEL (reference sequence). The CDR3: CASSPTTLRTGDDEAFF. The CDR3 bases are TGTGCCAGCAGCCCGACGACCCTCAGGACAGGGGACGACGAAGCTTTCTTT.

Of note for this clonotype: The DNA is omitted, as the CDR3 cannot be located on it reliably, and the CDR3 follows TCRdb's listing. This chain links TRBV7-2 with TRBJ1-3; the table calls TRBD1, which could not be checked here. Germline values: CDR1 SGHTA, CDR2 FQGNSA. Including both end residues, the CDR3 is 20 amino acids long. CDR3 amino acids: CASSLSTNTEAFFGQGTIYF.

This clonotype was counted only a few times. Here the CDR3 DNA reads TGTGCCAGCAATGGACAAATGAACACTGAAGCTTTCTTT. Its protein is CASNGQMNTEAFF. The chain is built from TRBV12-3 or TRBV12-4 and TRBJ1-1; D might be TRBD1 (5 bases). V was cut by 7 bases and J by 0 bases, with 9 bases left in between. CDR3 length equals 13 residues.

This clonotype was found many times. This chain uses TRBV6-5 with TRBJ2-5; D gene uncertain. V was shortened by 0 bases and J by 2 bases, with 13 bases between the two germline ends. There are 16 residues in the CDR3. Germline CDR1 reads MNHEY; CDR2 reads SVGAGI. CDR3 nucleotide sequence: TGTGCCAGCAGTTACTCGACCAGCGTGGGGCAAGAGACCCAGTACTTC. Encoded protein: CASSYSTSVGQETQYF.

This clonotype has ten or more counts. The chain recombines TRBV4-1 with TRBJ2-1; TRBD2 agrees at 8 bases. Looked up from germline, CDR1 is MGHRA and CDR2 is YSYEKL. J lost 4 bases, V lost 0 bases, and 8 bases had no gene match. CDR3 length: 17 residues. Here the CDR3 reads CASSQEGAGEGYNEQFF. The CDR3 DNA is TGCGCCAGCAGCCAAGAAGGAGCGGGAGAGGGTTACAATGAGCAGTTCTTC.

The chain employs TRBV2 and TRBJ2-1; D is possibly TRBD1 (5 bases). The V gene lost 6 bases and the J gene lost 5 bases, with 14 bases spanning the gap. The CDR3 has 14 residues. Germline V CDR1 and CDR2: SNHLY, FYNNEI. The CDR3 is CASRPDRINNEQFF. DNA for the CDR3: TGTGCCAGCAGACCCGACAGAATAAACAATGAGCAGTTCTTC.

By proportion, this clonotype is medium-sized (0.01 to 0.1%). The CDR3 DNA reads as TGTGCCAGCAGCGCCCACGGGGGATCTACCTACAATGAGCAGTTCTTC. Its translation is CASSAHGGSTYNEQFF. The chain employs TRBV7-3 and TRBJ2-1; D is perhaps TRBD2 (6 bases). Trimming left V 5 bases short and J 2 bases short, with 16 bases between. The CDR3 length is 16 residues. Germline-derived CDR1 and CDR2 are SGHTA and FQGTGA.

The rearrangement links TRBV29-1 to TRBJ1-2, with D hard to call. Between the trimmed V and J ends, which lost 0 bases and 4 bases, there was a span of 12 bases. From germline, CDR1 is SQVTM and CDR2 ANQGSEA. The CDR3 length is 14 residues. CDR3 nucleotide sequence: TGCAGCGTTGAAGACACAGTGCGGGGCTATGGCTACACCTTC. Translation gives CSVEDTVRGYGYTF.

This clonotype was seen repeatedly, ten times or more. V usage is TRBV2 and J usage is TRBJ2-2, with D uncertain. Trimming pared 4 bases from V and 5 bases from J, leaving 14 bases between. The CDR3 totals 15 residues. Germline CDR1 SNHLY, CDR2 FYNNEI. The CDR3 coding sequence is TGTGCCAGCAGTGGGGGAACCACCGGGACCGGGGAGCTGTTTTTT. Translating it yields CASSGGTTGTGELFF.

This chain's CDR3 is CASRPSDRADEQYF. DNA for the CDR3: TGTGCCAGCAGACCCTCGGACAGGGCGGACGAGCAGTACTTC. The chain has TRBV7-9 and TRBJ2-7; the match to TRBD1 covers 8 bases. Germline trimming cut 6 bases from V and 5 bases from J; bases unmatched to any gene: 9. The CDR3 is 14 residues long. In germline, CDR1 is SEHNR, CDR2 FQNEAQ (reference sequence).

This rearrangement joins TRBV7-9 to TRBJ1-2; 7 bases are shared with TRBD1. This CDR3 spans 15 amino acids. Germline V gives CDR1 SEHNR, CDR2 FQNEAQ (reference sequence). The V segment lost 3 bases and the J segment 7 bases; nucleotides outside the gene matches: 11. The CDR3 region has the DNA TGTGCCAGCAGCTTCCCTATTGCGACAGGGTTTGGCTACACCTTC. Its protein product is CASSFPIATGFGYTF.

The chain carries TRBV10-3 and TRBJ2-5, with D maybe TRBD2 (5 bases). Germline CDR1 is ENHRY and CDR2 is SYGVKD. The CDR3 totals 15 residues. Trimming removed 3 bases from V and 1 base from J, with 12 bases in between. The CDR3, as DNA: TGTGCCATCAGTGATCGTGTAAGCGGCCAAGAGACCCAGTACTTC. Amino acids: CAISDRVSGQETQYF.

The chain recombines TRBV25-1 with TRBJ1-2; no definite D call. Trimming removed 5 bases at V and 7 bases at J, with 11 bases between. In germline, CDR1 is MGHDK, CDR2 SYGVNS. This CDR3 comprises 12 residues. In DNA, the CDR3 is TGTGCCAGCAGTTTAGGCCAGCTTGGCTACACCTTC. Amino acids: CASSLGQLGYTF.